This entry lists 29 T cell receptor beta chains sequenced from one sample in a study of shared clonotypes between healthy human individuals. The method was immunoSEQ multiplex PCR; TCRdb's version includes in-frame clones alone and lacks a portion of them. The table has millions of clones, roughly 95% seen once; the top ten hold approximately 0.13%. The sequencing sample was made of naive CD4+ T cells sorted from blood. Indicated subset: CD45RA+ positively selected. The source is a man between 18 and 29 years old in good health.

Comment on this clone: A much more abundant neighbour one base away suggests this may be a read error. This sample includes further DNA sequences coding for the same CDR3. The DNA for the CDR3 is TGCGCCAGCAGTGAGTCATTGATCCCCTACGAGCAGTACTTC. Translation gives CASSESLIPYEQYF. The chain combines TRBV10-2 with TRBJ2-7, with D hard to call. This CDR3 is 14 amino acids long. Trimming stripped 0 bases from V and 2 bases from J, with 8 bases between. Germline V gene lookup returns CDR1 WSHSY and CDR2 SAAADI.

Notes on this clone: A much bigger clone sits one base away, suggesting this may be a read error. Other DNA variants within this sample encode the same CDR3. This chain links TRBV6-1 with TRBJ2-3; 8 bases align to TRBD1. The CDR3 covers 14 residues. The germline CDR1 and CDR2 sequences are MNHNS and SASEGT. Trimming at V came to 7 bases and at J to 1 base, leaving 4 bases not matched to a gene. In DNA, the CDR3 is TGTGCCAGCACCCCGGGACAGGGCACAGATACGCAGTATTTT. This translates into CASTPGQGTDTQYF.

This clone was seen just once. The chain joins TRBV5-1 to TRBJ2-4; D is unclear. CDR1 and CDR2 from the germline V gene are SGHRS and YFSETQ. There are 13 residues in the CDR3. V lost 0 bases and J 7 bases, leaving 8 bases between the germline ends. DNA of the CDR3: TGCGCCAGCAGCTTGGATACGGTGAACATTCAGTACTTC. The encoded protein is CASSLDTVNIQYF. The full variable domain, its missing parts supplied by reference TRBV5-1 and TRBJ2-4, is KAGVTQTPRYLIKTRGQQVTLSCSPISGHRSVSWYQQTPGQGLQFLFEYFSETQRNKGNFPGRFSGRQFSNSRSEMNVSTLELGDSALYLCASSLDTVNIQYFGAGTRLSVL.

This chain connects TRBV6-1 to TRBJ1-5; 10 nucleotides align to TRBD1. The CDR3 spans 15 residues. CDR1 is MNHNS and CDR2 is SASEGT in the germline V gene. With 5 bases clipped from V and 0 bases from J, the junction kept 1 base outside the gene matches. This chain's CDR3 is CASSWDRGSNQPQHF. For the CDR3, the DNA is TGTGCCAGCAGTTGGGACAGGGGTAGCAATCAGCCCCAGCATTTT.

The gene calls are TRBV6-5 and TRBJ2-7; D is perhaps TRBD2 (5 bases). V gave up 2 bases and J gave up 5 bases, with 13 bases separating them. Germline V gene data show CDR1 as MNHEY and CDR2 as SVGAGI. This CDR3 has 14 residues. The CDR3 protein is CASSYGSYTNEQYF. As DNA, the CDR3 is TGTGCCAGCAGTTACGGGAGTTATACAAACGAGCAGTACTTC.

The J gene is TRBJ2-7, the V gene TRBV25-1; 11 nucleotides line up with TRBD2. This CDR3 is 14 amino acids long. Germline trimming cut 7 bases from V and 4 bases from J; bases unmatched to any gene: 6. Germline V gives CDR1 MGHDK, CDR2 SYGVNS. This CDR3 is CASKLAGGPYEQYF. The CDR3 coding sequence is TGTGCCAGCAAATTAGCGGGAGGGCCTTACGAGCAGTACTTC.

J is TRBJ1-2 and V is TRBV10-2; D gene ambiguous. CDR1 is WSHSY and CDR2 is SAAADI in the germline V gene. The CDR3 runs to 13 residues. V was shortened by 9 bases and J by 3 bases, with 14 bases between the two germline ends. This CDR3 is CASTQVLDYGYTF. CDR3 in DNA: TGCGCCAGTACCCAGGTTTTGGACTATGGCTACACCTTC.

The chain combines TRBV9 with TRBJ2-7, with 10 positions matching TRBD1. CDR3 length: 17 amino acids. Germline trimming cut 3 bases from V and 2 bases from J; bases unmatched to any gene: 11. Germline V gives CDR1 SGDLS, CDR2 YYNGEE. CDR3 sequence reads: CASSEEGQGNWPYEQYF. The CDR3 DNA reads TGTGCCAGCAGCGAAGAGGGACAGGGGAATTGGCCCTACGAGCAGTACTTC.

The chain combines TRBV6-1 with TRBJ1-2; 7 nucleotides line up with TRBD1. Germline V gene sequence: CDR1 MNHNS, CDR2 SASEGT. V shed 7 bases and J 4 bases; nucleotides not matched to a gene: 9. The CDR3 runs 14 residues. The CDR3 coding sequence is TGTGCCAGCACCGTGACAGGGAGGGGCTATGGCTACACCTTC. It translates to CASTVTGRGYGYTF.

The chain carries TRBV5-4 and TRBJ2-5; D is ambiguous. Germline lookup yields CDR1 SGHNT and CDR2 YYREEE (reference sequence). The CDR3 sequence is 13 residues long. V dropped 1 base and J dropped 4 bases, with 8 bases sitting between them. The CDR3 spells CASSLSGRETQYF. CDR3 coding DNA: TGTGCCAGCAGCTTGAGTGGGCGAGAGACCCAGTACTTC.

The chain couples TRBV6-1 to TRBJ2-7, with 8 bases identical to TRBD1. V trimming: 2 bases; J trimming: 4 bases; junction bases outside the gene matches: 10. The CDR3 consists of 16 residues. Germline CDR1 reads MNHNS; CDR2 reads SASEGT. The CDR3 here is CASSEPRTGYEYEQYF. Written as DNA, the CDR3 is TGTGCCAGCAGTGAACCCCGGACAGGGTATGAATACGAGCAGTACTTC.

This clone was counted a single time. Possible read error: a much larger clone is one base away. The same CDR3 arises from other DNA sequences in this sample as well. The V gene is TRBV18, the J gene TRBJ2-2; 11 nucleotides align to TRBD2. Germline CDR1 is KGHSH and CDR2 is LQKENI. V lost 3 bases and J lost 8; bases outside the gene matches: 2. CDR3 length: 14 amino acids. In DNA form, the CDR3 reads TGTGCCAGCTCACCGGGACTAGCGGCAGGGGAGCTGTTTTTT. This codes for CASSPGLAAGELFF.

V gene TRBV7-2 combines with J gene TRBJ2-7; maybe TRBD2 (7 bases). Germline CDR1 is SGHTA and CDR2 is FQGNSA. The CDR3 has 17 residues. V gave up 5 bases and J gave up 3 bases, with 23 bases separating them. The chain's CDR3 is CASSPRPGASGNYEQYF. The CDR3 DNA is TGTGCCAGCAGCCCCCGCCCAGGGGCTAGCGGAAACTACGAGCAGTACTTC.

The V gene is TRBV9, the J gene TRBJ1-5, with D unclear. CDR1 is SGDLS and CDR2 is YYNGEE in the germline V gene. CDR3 length: 14 residues. Trimming removed 0 bases from V and 6 bases from J, with 10 bases in between. CDR3 sequence reads: CASSVGPESQPQHF. The CDR3 nucleotides are TGTGCCAGCAGCGTAGGCCCCGAGAGTCAGCCCCAGCATTTT.

Comments on this clone: Other DNA sequences within the sample encode an identical CDR3. The rearrangement joins TRBV2 to TRBJ1-5; D is uncertain. CDR3 length: 12 amino acids. Trimming removed 6 bases at V and 4 bases at J, with 7 bases between. In germline, CDR1 is SNHLY, CDR2 FYNNEI. In nucleotides, the CDR3 is TGTGCCAGCAGCGCCGGGAATCAGCCCCAGCATTTT. This codes for CASSAGNQPQHF.

This clone was recorded once. The rearrangement uses TRBV10-3 and TRBJ2-7, with D unresolved. This CDR3 has 15 amino acids. V dropped 2 bases and J dropped 2 bases, with 13 bases sitting between them. In germline, CDR1 is ENHRY, CDR2 SYGVKD. The CDR3 sequence: CAISEMWEGPYEQYF. In DNA form, the CDR3 reads TGTGCCATCAGTGAGATGTGGGAAGGGCCCTACGAGCAGTACTTC.

This sequence joins TRBV2 and TRBJ1-2; D is unclear. Germline V gives CDR1 SNHLY, CDR2 FYNNEI. Trimming shortened V by 5 bases and J by 4 bases, and 20 bases separated the two germline ends. The CDR3 totals 16 residues. This CDR3 is CASSSSPGPGFYGYTF. CDR3 bases: TGTGCCAGCAGTTCCTCCCCGGGCCCAGGATTCTATGGCTACACCTTC.

This chain links TRBV27 with TRBJ1-2; D may be TRBD1 (6 bases). V lost 9 bases and J 5 bases, leaving 22 bases between the germline ends. The CDR3 is 15 residues long. CDR1 MNHEY and CDR2 SMNVEV come from the germline V gene (reference sequence). CDR3 in DNA: TGTGCCAGAAACAGGTTCTGGGAGGGGGTTTATGGCTACACCTTC. This translates into CARNRFWEGVYGYTF.

V is TRBV18 and J is TRBJ2-2; no reliable D call. The CDR3 is 15 residues long. V lost 3 bases and J lost 0, with 8 bases in between. Germline V CDR1 and CDR2: KGHSH, LQKENI. CDR3 nucleotide sequence: TGTGCCAGCTCACCCAGGAGCTCGAACACCGGGGAGCTGTTTTTT. It yields the protein CASSPRSSNTGELFF.

The V and J genes are TRBV30 and TRBJ2-6, with 8 bases lining up with TRBD1. The CDR3 length is 18 residues. The trim removed 2 bases at V and 0 bases at J, leaving 9 bases unmatched. Per germline, CDR1 GTSNPN and CDR2 SVGIG (reference sequence). The CDR3 DNA reads TGTGCCTGGAGTCCTGGACAGGGATTATTCTCTGGGGCCAACGTCCTGACTTTC. It translates to CAWSPGQGLFSGANVLTF.

V gene TRBV5-6 combines with J gene TRBJ1-2; D is undetermined. V was cut by 0 bases and J by 7 bases, with 7 bases left in between. Germline V gene data show CDR1 as SGHDT and CDR2 as YYEEEE. The CDR3 consists of 12 residues. The DNA for the CDR3 is TGTGCCAGCAGCTTGGATCAGCTTGGCTACACCTTC. It yields the protein CASSLDQLGYTF.

The V call is TRBV5-1, the J call TRBJ2-7; D is unclear. Germline CDR1 SGHRS, CDR2 YFSETQ. The V and J ends lost 4 bases and 2 bases respectively, with 16 bases between them. This CDR3 has 15 residues. Written as DNA, the CDR3 is TGCGCCAGCAGCCCCCAGGCGGCGGCAGCCTACGAGCAGTACTTC. Protein product: CASSPQAAAAYEQYF.

The gene calls are TRBV10-3 and TRBJ2-5, with TRBD2 identical over 14 bases. CDR3 length equals 18 residues. Germline V gene sequence: CDR1 ENHRY, CDR2 SYGVKD. Trimming removed 4 bases from V and 5 bases from J; junction bases left unmatched: 12. CDR3 nucleotides: TGTGCCATCAGTGGAAGCGGGACTAGCGGGAGTAGTAGGGAGACCCAGTACTTC. Amino acid sequence: CAISGSGTSGSSRETQYF.

The chain carries TRBV6-6 and TRBJ1-3; D not resolved. From germline, CDR1 is MNHNY and CDR2 SVGAGI (reference sequence). V lost 0 bases and J lost 8, with 17 bases in between. This CDR3 comprises 16 residues. CDR3 in DNA: TGTGCCAGCAGTTACTCGGACGGTACCCGGAGGTACACCATATATTTT. Translated: CASSYSDGTRRYTIYF.

This sequence joins TRBV6-6 and TRBJ1-2; a possible D gene is TRBD1 (5 bases). The CDR3 consists of 14 residues. The V gene's germline CDR1 is MNHNY and CDR2 SVGAGI (reference sequence). Trimming took off 2 bases at V and 5 bases at J, with 12 bases between the two ends. The CDR3 spells CASSYQGEAYGYTF. DNA of the CDR3: TGTGCCAGCAGTTACCAGGGAGAGGCTTATGGCTACACCTTC.

This rearrangement joins TRBV6-5 to TRBJ1-4, with D hard to call. CDR3 length: 13 amino acids. Trimming took off 4 bases at V and 7 bases at J, with 10 bases between the two ends. Germline V gives CDR1 MNHEY, CDR2 SVGAGI. This CDR3 is CASSFGEREKLFF. CDR3 nucleotide sequence: TGTGCCAGCAGTTTCGGGGAGCGTGAAAAACTGTTTTTT.

This chain connects TRBV30 to TRBJ2-2; possibly TRBD2 for D (5 bases). This CDR3 spans 16 amino acids. Germline loops: CDR1 GTSNPN, CDR2 SVGIG (reference sequence). Trimming pared 1 base from V and 0 bases from J, leaving 12 bases between. The CDR3: CAWSASLLANTGELFF. The DNA for the CDR3 is TGTGCCTGGAGTGCCTCACTACTAGCGAACACCGGGGAGCTGTTTTTT.

The chain recombines TRBV7-9 with TRBJ1-1; D might be TRBD1 (5 bases). Germline CDR1 SEHNR, CDR2 FQNEAQ (reference sequence). Deletions cut 1 base from V and 6 bases from J, with 12 bases between. CDR3 length: 14 residues. CDR3 coding DNA: TGTGCCAGCAGCTTAGAGGCAGGGAGGGCTGAAGCTTTCTTT. Translated, it gives CASSLEAGRAEAFF.

The chain employs TRBV5-1 and TRBJ2-7; TRBD1 agrees at 12 bases. Per germline, CDR1 SGHRS and CDR2 YFSETQ. V dropped 4 bases and J dropped 6; count of bases not matched to a gene: 8. This CDR3 comprises 15 residues. The DNA of the CDR3 is TGCGCCAGCAGCCCGAGGGGACAGGGGGCGTCCGAGCAGTACTTC. This translates into CASSPRGQGASEQYF.